The table lists the clone carrying this TCR beta chain with a count of one. Its antigen is not known. TCRdb keeps only in-frame clones here, not all; method: immunoSEQ multiplex PCR. The sample carries approximately 80,000 clones, 84% recorded once. The data were obtained in a study of radiotherapy plus CTLA-4 blockade in lung cancer. Across the study: Objective response was observed in about 19% of patients, and disease control in around 31%.

Study-level results: How blood T cell clones changed early, along with interferon-beta, reportedly forecast response best. TCR clones of tumor origin grew in blood after radiotherapy plus ipilimumab.

CDR1 and CDR2 (germline): MNHEY, SMNVEV (reference sequence). The ends were cut back, 3 bases at V and 7 bases at J, with 15 bases in the middle. The CDR3 length is 14 residues. The gene calls are TRBV27 and TRBJ1-2, with a weak D call TRBD1 (6 bases). The material was peripheral blood, obtained from a patient treated with radiotherapy plus ipilimumab. This sequence was found in a human donor with non-small cell lung cancer who had stable disease on radiotherapy plus ipilimumab. The CDR3 is CASSFRGPEGGYTF. Here the CDR3 DNA reads TGTGCCAGCAGTTTCAGGGGTCCAGAGGGTGGCTACACCTTC.